These T cell receptor beta chains were read from a single sample in a study of cytomegalovirus exposure and HLA in healthy donors. Here immunoSEQ multiplex PCR was the method, and the copy in TCRdb shows in-frame clones only, minus some. The profile shows some 150,000 clones, around 80% of them singletons. Material: PBMCs. The receptor source for this set is a young man in good health and CMV-seronegative. The CDR3 runs from the conserved cysteine through the conserved F or W. The D gene is left open where the match is weak. Part of the rows lack a size; the others show once, few, many or a class for expanded clones.

TRBJ1-4	NA	NA	TRBV5-1	TGCGCCAGCAGCCGGGACGGAGCCAGCGGGAGCGGACTGTTTTTT	CASSRDGASGSGLFF
TRBJ2-7	NA	NA	TRBV27	TGTGCCAGCAGTCCCCGCCTGCAGGGGAACGAGCAGTACTTC	CASSPRLQGNEQYF
TRBJ1-1	NA	NA	TRBV7-6	TGTGCCAGCAGCCCAGGGGAAGACACTGAAGCTTTCTTT	CASSPGEDTEAFF
TRBJ2-7	NA	NA	TRBV5-4	TGTGCCAGCAGCTTGATGGGGGGAAGGACCTACGAGCAGTACTTC	CASSLMGGRTYEQYF
TRBJ2-7	NA	NA	TRBV7-2	TGTGCCAGCAGCCCCACCCACCCATCCATGGCCGAGCAGTACTTC	CASSPTHPSMAEQYF
TRBJ1-5	NA	NA	TRBV30	TGTGCCTGGAGACAGGGATTAAATCAGCCCCAGCATTTT	CAWRQGLNQPQHF
TRBJ2-2	NA	NA	TRBV27	TGTGCCAGCAGTCTACTTGGTGGGGAGCTGTTTTTT	CASSLLGGELFF
TRBJ2-2	NA	TRBD2	TRBV5-4	TGTGCCAGCAGTGGGACCGGGACTAGATCCCTCCCCGGGGAGCTGTTTTTT	CASSGTGTRSLPGELFF
TRBJ2-7	NA	TRBD2	TRBV6-5	TGTGCCAGCAGTTACTGGGCAAGCGGGGGCTACGAGCAGTACTTC	CASSYWASGGYEQYF
TRBJ1-4	NA	NA	TRBV28	TGTGCCAGCAGTTTATTGAGGGCCGATGAAAAACTGTTTTTT	CASSLLRADEKLFF
TRBJ1-2	NA	TRBD1	TRBV30	TGTGCCTGGAGTGTGTGGGAAGACAGGGACCACTATGGCTACACCTTC	CAWSVWEDRDHYGYTF
TRBJ2-1	NA	NA	TRBV5-1	TGCGCCAGCAGCTTGGCCGATAGAAATGAGCAGTTCTTC	CASSLADRNEQFF
TRBJ1-4	NA	NA	TRBV5-1	TGCGCCAGCAGCTTAGGAGCGAGAAATAATGAAAAACTGTTTTTT	CASSLGARNNEKLFF
TRBJ1-1	NA	NA	TRBV15	TGTGCCACCAGCAGGAATTCGGGGGTCATGAACACTGAAGCTTTCTTT	CATSRNSGVMNTEAFF
TRBJ2-5	NA	NA	TRBV27	TGTGCCAGCAGTTTATTGGGCAGGCACCAAGAGACCCAGTACTTC	CASSLLGRHQETQYF
TRBJ1-4	NA	NA	TRBV29-1	TGCAGCGTTGAAGATGGACAGCTTAATGAAAAACTGTTTTTT	CSVEDGQLNEKLFF
TRBJ1-4	NA	NA	TRBV10-3	TGTGCCATCAGCGTACATTCAACTAATGAAAAACTGTTTTTT	CAISVHSTNEKLFF
TRBJ2-7	NA	NA	TRBV18	TGTGCCAGCTCACCAATGGGTAGCAGCTCCTACGAGCAGTACTTC	CASSPMGSSSYEQYF
TRBJ2-1	NA	TRBD2	TRBV10-3	TGTGCCACAGCCCCCCTAGCGGGGGTTGGCAATGAGCAGTTCTTC	CATAPLAGVGNEQFF
TRBJ2-5	few	NA	TRBV28	TGTGCCAGCAGCGGGACACCCTTAACGGAGACCCAGTACTTC	CASSGTPLTETQYF
TRBJ2-7	NA	NA	TRBV5-1	TGCGCCAGCAGCCTCCCTCCCTACGAGCAGTACTTC	CASSLPPYEQYF
TRBJ2-2	NA	TRBD2	TRBV4-2	TGTGCCAGCAGCCAAGAAAAGACTAGCGGGGGTGGGGAGCTGTTTTTT	CASSQEKTSGGGELFF
TRBJ2-4	NA	TRBD2	TRBV5-1	TGCGCCAGCAGCGTCGGGACTAGCGGTCTCTCTGTCCCCAAAAACATTCAGTACTTC	CASSVGTSGLSVPKNIQYF
TRBJ1-2	NA	NA	TRBV7-2	TGTGCCAGCAGCTTAGTAGACAAGAACTATGGCTACACCTTC	CASSLVDKNYGYTF
TRBJ1-5	once	TRBD1	TRBV10-3	TGTGCCATCAGGGGACAGGGAGATCAGCCCCAGCATTTT	CAIRGQGDQPQHF
TRBJ2-7	NA	TRBD1	TRBV27	TGTGCCAGCAGTATAGGGACAGGTCAGGAGCAGTACTTC	CASSIGTGQEQYF
TRBJ1-2	NA	NA	TRBV27	TGTGCCAGCAGTTTAACCGGGGTAGCTAACTATGGCTACACCTTC	CASSLTGVANYGYTF
TRBJ1-3	NA	NA	TRBV27	TGTGCCAGCAGACCGACAGGCCGCTCTGGAAACACCATATATTTT	CASRPTGRSGNTIYF
TRBJ2-2	NA	NA	TRBV19	TGTGCCAGTAGTCCCCGGTGGACCGGGGAGCTGTTTTTT	CASSPRWTGELFF
TRBJ1-3	NA	TRBD1	TRBV5-6	TGTGCCAGCAGGATGACAGGGGTCGGAAACACCATATATTTT	CASRMTGVGNTIYF
TRBJ1-2	NA	NA	TRBV11-2	TGTGCCAGCGGCTGGAGGAGGGGAAATGGCTACACCTTC	CASGWRRGNGYTF
TRBJ2-1	NA	TRBD1	TRBV5-1	TGCGCCAGCAGCACCGGGACAGAATACAATGAGCAGTTCTTC	CASSTGTEYNEQFF
TRBJ1-2	NA	TRBD1	TRBV2	TGTGCCAGCAGTGGGGGACAGGCGATTAACTATGGCTACACCTTC	CASSGGQAINYGYTF
TRBJ1-1	NA	NA	TRBV5-1	TGCGCCAGCTTCCAGCAGGGCGGCACTGAAGCTTTCTTT	CASFQQGGTEAFF
TRBJ2-2	few	NA	TRBV2	TGTGCCAGCAGTCTTTCTGGGACAAATACCGGGGAGCTGTTTTTT	CASSLSGTNTGELFF
TRBJ1-5	NA	TRBD1	TRBV5-1	TGCGCCAGCAGCTCGGACAGGGGTCAGCCCCAGCATTTT	CASSSDRGQPQHF
TRBJ1-1	NA	NA	TRBV7-2	TGTGCCAGCAGCTCCTACGGACACAACACTGAAGCTTTCTTT	CASSSYGHNTEAFF
TRBJ1-2	NA	TRBD1	TRBV7-9	TGTGCCAGCAGCTTACAGGGGGCGCGGGGCTACACCTTC	CASSLQGARGYTF
TRBJ1-1	NA	NA	TRBV21-1	TGTGCCAGCAGCTCCCCAGGGATCACTGAAGCTTTCTTT	CASSSPGITEAFF
TRBJ1-2	NA	TRBD1	TRBV7-9	TGTGCCAGCAGCACATCCGGGACAGGGGACCGTGGCTACACCTTC	CASSTSGTGDRGYTF
TRBJ2-3	NA	NA	TRBV11-2	TGTGCCAGCCAGGGTCAGGCAGATACGCAGTATTTT	CASQGQADTQYF
TRBJ1-1	many	TRBD1	TRBV5-1	TGCGCCAGCAGCTCCCGGGACAGTGAAGGGAACACTGAAGCTTTCTTT	CASSSRDSEGNTEAFF
TRBJ1-5	NA	TRBD1	TRBV30	TGTGCCTGGAGTTCCGAGGGGGGACAGGGAGGGACCGCCCAGCCCCAGAATTTT	CAWSSEGGQGGTAQPQNF
TRBJ1-1	NA	NA	TRBV2	TGTGCCAGCAGGCAAGAGATAATGAACACTGAAGCTTTCTTT	CASRQEIMNTEAFF